A single sample is the source of the 23 T cell receptor beta chains below, sequenced in a study of PD-L1 blockade in urothelial cancer. TCRdb's copy holds only in-frame clones and misses some; the assay was immunoSEQ multiplex PCR. The sample lists some 110,000 clones, about 91% occurring once. The time point: peripheral blood 6 weeks after treatment start. The sequences come from PBMCs, collected around atezolizumab (anti-PD-L1) treatment. These receptors originate from a man aged 55 to 69 with urothelial cancer.

The CDR3 DNA reads TGTGCCAGCAGTTCGGCCAGCGGGAGGGTTTCGAACACCGGGGAGCTGTTTTTT. Translation gives CASSSASGRVSNTGELFF. The rearrangement links TRBV28 to TRBJ2-2; 10 positions match TRBD2. CDR1 is MDHEN, CDR2 SYDVKM, per germline. After removal of 4 bases from V and 0 bases from J, the junction contained 8 bases not matched to a gene. The CDR3 has 18 residues.

The chain joins TRBV29-1 to TRBJ2-7; weak D call: TRBD1 (6 bases). The CDR3 has 13 residues. V was pared by 6 bases and J by 3 bases, with 15 bases between. The germline V gene encodes CDR1 SQVTM and CDR2 ANQGSEA. The CDR3 here is CSVAGGRGYEQYF. In nucleotides, the CDR3 is TGCAGCGTCGCTGGCGGCAGGGGCTACGAGCAGTACTTC.

The chain employs TRBV7-6 and TRBJ1-2, with D possibly TRBD1 on 6 matching bases. V was shortened by 5 bases and J by 0 bases, with 22 bases between the two germline ends. CDR1 SGHVS and CDR2 FNYEAQ come from the germline V gene. This CDR3 spans 18 amino acids. In DNA, the CDR3 is TGTGCCAGCAGCCCCCTGCCCGGACAGAAACCTTCTAACTATGGCTACACCTTC. This gives the protein CASSPLPGQKPSNYGYTF.

The chain carries TRBV5-1 and TRBJ2-5; D is unresolved. Trimming shortened V by 4 bases and J by 1 base, and 11 bases separated the two germline ends. The germline V gene encodes CDR1 SGHRS and CDR2 YFSETQ. The CDR3 has 14 residues. CDR3 sequence (DNA): TGCGCCAGCAGCCGGTCATTCGGCCAAGAGACCCAGTACTTC. This sequence encodes CASSRSFGQETQYF.

The CDR3 nucleotides are TGTGCCAGCAGCTTAGATGTCCGAGTGAGCCAGTTCTTC. This sequence encodes CASSLDVRVSQFF. The chain recombines TRBV11-2 with TRBJ2-1, with D unclear. This CDR3 is built from 13 residues. The ends were cut back, 0 bases at V and 13 bases at J, with 13 bases in the middle. Germline V gene lookup returns CDR1 SGHAT and CDR2 FQNNGV.

The chain employs TRBV5-4 and TRBJ1-2; D remains ambiguous. The germline gives CDR1 SGHNT, CDR2 YYREEE (reference sequence). The CDR3 length is 11 residues. The V gene lost 4 bases and the J gene lost 7 bases, with 8 bases spanning the gap. CDR3 region: CASSQNGGYTF. The CDR3 DNA reads TGTGCCAGCAGCCAAAACGGTGGCTACACCTTC.

The chain is built from TRBV21-1 and TRBJ2-2; the table calls TRBD1, which could not be checked here. TRBV21-1 is a listed pseudogene. The CDR3 is 16 residues long. CDR3 coding DNA: TGTGCCAGCAGCGTGGGGGACAGGACCAACACCGGGGAGCTGTTTTTT. Translating gives CASSVGDRTNTGELFF.

Points on this clone: At one end, the junction sequence differs from germline, possibly due to a read error. The chain is built from TRBV5-6 and TRBJ1-1, with D possibly TRBD1 on 6 matching bases. CDR3 size: 13 residues. The germline CDR1 and CDR2 sequences are SGHDT and YYEEEE. The chain's CDR3 is CASSLDRAAVRSF. CDR3 bases: TGTGCCAGCAGCTTGGACAGGGCCGCGGTACGGAGCTTT.

The chain joins TRBV15 to TRBJ2-2; perhaps TRBD1 as D (5 bases). V was pared by 6 bases and J by 6 bases, with 14 bases between. This CDR3 spans 14 amino acids. CDR1 is LNHNV and CDR2 is YYDKDF in the germline V gene (reference sequence). This CDR3 is CATRYQGSAGELFF. The DNA for the CDR3 is TGTGCCACCAGGTACCAGGGTTCTGCCGGGGAGCTGTTTTTT.

J is TRBJ2-1 and V is TRBV2; 10 nucleotides line up with TRBD2. The junction had 5 bases not matched to a gene; V was cut back by 10 bases and J by 5 bases. The length of the CDR3 is 13 residues. The V gene's germline CDR1 is SNHLY and CDR2 FYNNEI. The CDR3 protein is CATVAGGNNEQFF. In nucleotides, the CDR3 is TGTGCCACCGTAGCGGGAGGAAACAATGAGCAGTTCTTC.

The V and J genes are TRBV23-1 and TRBJ1-6, with TRBD1 as a possible D gene (5 bases). TRBV23-1 is an open reading frame whose function is uncertain. CDR3 length equals 17 residues. V was cut by 4 bases and J by 10 bases, with 23 bases left in between. CDR3 sequence: CASSRLRELTWGSPLHF. The CDR3 nucleotides are TGCGCCAGCAGTCGCTTGCGGGAGTTGACATGGGGGTCACCCCTCCACTTT.

This chain connects TRBV7-9 to TRBJ2-7; perhaps TRBD1 as D (5 bases). The CDR3 has 12 amino acids. CDR1 and CDR2 from the germline V gene are SEHNR and FQNEAQ (reference sequence). V gave up 6 bases and J gave up 3 bases, with 9 bases separating them. The CDR3 DNA reads as TGTGCCAGCAGTGCAGGGATCTACGAGCAGTACTTC. As protein: CASSAGIYEQYF.

J is TRBJ1-2 and V is TRBV6-1; D possibly corresponds to TRBD1 (5 bases). The CDR3 sequence is 14 residues long. V was pared by 0 bases and J by 7 bases, with 12 bases between. The germline V gene encodes CDR1 MNHNS and CDR2 SASEGT. For the CDR3, the DNA is TGTGCCAGCAGTGAAGCAGCAGGGTCGCTTGGCTACACCTTC. As protein: CASSEAAGSLGYTF.

V and J are TRBV7-8 and TRBJ2-2; 7 nucleotides match TRBD1. The CDR3 contains 17 residues. CDR1 and CDR2 (germline): SGHVS, FQNEAQ. V trimming: 1 base; J trimming: 6 bases; junction bases outside the gene matches: 11. The CDR3 DNA sequence: TGTGCCAGCAGCTTAGTCTGGGCAGGGGGTTTTTCCGGGGAGCTGTTTTTT. Its protein product is CASSLVWAGGFSGELFF.

This rearrangement joins TRBV30 to TRBJ1-6, with 7 bases identical to TRBD1. The V gene end was trimmed by 0 bases and the J gene end by 7 bases; junction bases not matched to a gene: 12. CDR3 length: 17 residues. Germline V gene sequence: CDR1 GTSNPN, CDR2 SVGIG (reference sequence). Here the CDR3 DNA reads TGTGCCTGGAGTGTAGATAGAGGGGGCGATTTAAATTCACCCCTCCACTTT. As protein: CAWSVDRGGDLNSPLHF.

This rearrangement joins TRBV5-1 to TRBJ1-1; a weak D match, TRBD1 (6 bases). Germline V gives CDR1 SGHRS, CDR2 YFSETQ. The CDR3 runs 16 residues. Trimming left V 3 bases short and J 10 bases short, with 25 bases between. The CDR3 region is CASSSGPHLQGQPAFF. The CDR3 region has the DNA TGCGCCAGCAGCTCGGGACCCCACCTACAGGGCCAGCCAGCTTTCTTT.

The J gene is TRBJ2-1, the V gene TRBV11-1, with D perhaps matching TRBD2 (5 bases). CDR1 is SGHAT and CDR2 is FQDESV in the germline V gene (reference sequence). Trimming cost V 3 bases and J 0 bases, with 12 bases left between them. The CDR3 contains 16 residues. The CDR3 nucleotides are TGTGCCAGCAGCTTCACTAGAGGAAGCTCCTACAATGAGCAGTTCTTC. This translates into CASSFTRGSSYNEQFF.

The V call is TRBV4-3, the J call TRBJ2-1; TRBD2 aligns across 11 bases. The CDR3 runs to 17 residues. J was trimmed by 9 bases and V by 0 bases; bases with no gene match: 10. The V gene's germline CDR1 is LGHNA and CDR2 YSLEER. The CDR3 sequence: CASSQDEASGGSSEQFF. CDR3 DNA: TGCGCCAGCAGCCAAGATGAGGCTAGCGGGGGGAGTAGTGAGCAGTTCTTC.

V and J are TRBV13 and TRBJ2-3; D unclear. Germline V gives CDR1 PRHDT, CDR2 FYEKMQ (reference sequence). CDR3 size: 14 residues. V lost 0 bases and J 1 base, leaving 5 bases between the germline ends. CDR3 sequence reads: CASSLGQGTDTQYF. The CDR3 DNA reads TGTGCCAGCAGCTTAGGCCAGGGCACAGATACGCAGTATTTT.

This rearrangement joins TRBV6-6 to TRBJ2-2; D perhaps matches TRBD2 (6 bases). V lost 6 bases, J lost 3 bases, and 8 bases lay in between. The CDR3 spans 13 residues. The V gene's germline CDR1 is MNHNY and CDR2 SVGAGI (reference sequence). CDR3 protein: CASSRLDTGELFF. CDR3 DNA: TGTGCCAGCAGCCGACTAGACACCGGGGAGCTGTTTTTT.

This sequence joins TRBV7-8 and TRBJ2-5; 9 positions match TRBD2. There are 15 residues in the CDR3. The V and J ends lost 5 bases and 2 bases, in that order; junction bases with no gene match: 6. Germline loops: CDR1 SGHVS, CDR2 FQNEAQ. The CDR3 loop reads CASSRGSGGQETQYF. The CDR3 bases are TGTGCCAGCAGCCGTGGTAGCGGGGGACAAGAGACCCAGTACTTC. Using reference TRBV7-8 and TRBJ2-5 for the parts outside the CDR3, the full variable domain is GAGVSQSPRYKVAKRGQDVALRCDPISGHVSLFWYQQALGQGPEFLTYFQNEAQLDKSGLPSDRFFAERPEGSVSTLKIQRTQQEDSAVYLCASSRGSGGQETQYFGPGTRLLVL.

This clone is a singleton in its sample. V is TRBV7-9 and J is TRBJ1-1; 9 bases match TRBD1. Germline lookup yields CDR1 SEHNR and CDR2 FQNEAQ (reference sequence). CDR3 length equals 16 residues. V lost 5 bases, J lost 3 bases, and 10 bases stayed unmatched. DNA for the CDR3: TGTGCCAGCAGCCATTACACCACAGGGGGCTACACTGAAGCTTTCTTT. Its protein is CASSHYTTGGYTEAFF. The full variable domain, completed using reference TRBV7-9 and TRBJ1-1, is DTGVSQNPRHKITKRGQNVTFRCDPISEHNRLYWYRQTLGQGPEFLTYFQNEAQLEKSRLLSDRFSAERPKGSFSTLEIQRTEQGDSAMYLCASSHYTTGGYTEAFFGQGTRLTVV.

CDR3 protein: CASSAGNSYEQYF. Written as DNA, the CDR3 is TGTGCCAGTAGTGCAGGTAACTCCTACGAGCAGTACTTC. This chain joins TRBV19 and TRBJ2-7; no clear D. The length of the CDR3 is 13 residues. The germline CDR1 and CDR2 sequences are LNHDA and SQIVND (reference sequence). V lost 5 bases to trimming and J lost 0 bases, with 8 bases between them.